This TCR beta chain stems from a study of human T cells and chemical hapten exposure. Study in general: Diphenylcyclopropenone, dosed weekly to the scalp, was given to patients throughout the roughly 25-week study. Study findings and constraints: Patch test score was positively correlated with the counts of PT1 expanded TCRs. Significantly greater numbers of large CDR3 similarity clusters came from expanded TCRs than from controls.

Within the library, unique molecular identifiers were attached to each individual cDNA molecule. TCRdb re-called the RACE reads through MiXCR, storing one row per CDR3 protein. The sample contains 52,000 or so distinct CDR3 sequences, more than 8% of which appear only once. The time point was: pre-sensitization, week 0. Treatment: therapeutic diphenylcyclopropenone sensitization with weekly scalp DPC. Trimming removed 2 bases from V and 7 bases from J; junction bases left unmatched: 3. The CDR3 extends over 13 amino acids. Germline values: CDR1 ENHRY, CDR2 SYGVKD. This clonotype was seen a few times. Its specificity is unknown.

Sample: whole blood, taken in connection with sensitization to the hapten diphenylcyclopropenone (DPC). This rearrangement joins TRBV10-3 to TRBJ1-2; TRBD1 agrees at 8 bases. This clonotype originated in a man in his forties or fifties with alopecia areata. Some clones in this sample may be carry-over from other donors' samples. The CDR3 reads CAISEGTGRGYTF. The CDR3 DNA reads TGTGCCATCAGTGAGGGGACAGGTCGTGGCTACACCTTC.